Listed here are 29 T cell receptor beta chains from one sample, sequenced in a study of T cells in Graves' hyperthyroidism and ophthalmopathy. Researchers took RNA transcripts and amplified the TCR beta CDR3 regions from them. The study used the HTBI primer set for a first-round RT-PCR of the TCR CDR3. TCRdb reprocessed the multiplex PCR reads with MiXCR, giving one entry per CDR3 protein. The sample records about 600,000 distinct CDR3 sequences, 16% being singletons. The material sequenced was blood. The receptors here all came from a woman aged 40 to 49 with Graves' ophthalmopathy.

In its sample, this clonotype was seen many times. The rearrangement links TRBV20-1 to TRBJ1-5, with D hard to call. Germline loops: CDR1 DFQATT, CDR2 SNEGSKA (reference sequence). The CDR3 consists of 12 residues. Trimming removed 6 bases from V and 5 bases from J, with 11 bases in between. CDR3 sequence: CSAKGPDQPQHF. DNA of the CDR3: TGCAGTGCCAAAGGACCGGATCAGCCCCAGCATTTT.

In this sample, this clonotype turned up many times. The rearrangement joins TRBV2 to TRBJ2-5, with TRBD1 matching 9 bases. V dropped 6 bases and J dropped 7; count of bases not matched to a gene: 12. The CDR3 extends over 15 amino acids. Germline V lookup: CDR1 SNHLY, CDR2 FYNNEI. The CDR3 loop reads CASSLGQGSFATQYF. The CDR3 coding sequence is TGTGCCAGCAGCCTCGGACAGGGGAGTTTCGCGACCCAGTACTTC.

Of note for this clonotype: A much bigger clone sits one base away, suggesting this may be a read error. The genes are TRBV6-1 and TRBJ2-5, with TRBD2 matching over 12 bases. Germline assignment: CDR1 MNHNS and CDR2 SASEGT. The CDR3 consists of 15 residues. The CDR3 sequence: CVSQRLAGVRETQYF. In DNA, the CDR3 is TGTGTCAGCCAAAGACTAGCGGGGGTACGAGAGACCCAGTACTTC.

This clonotype was recorded a few times. The chain joins TRBV6-5 to TRBJ2-3; D uncertain. Per the germline V gene, CDR1 is MNHEY and CDR2 is SVGAGI. The CDR3 consists of 14 residues. Trimming removed 0 bases from V and 2 bases from J, with 6 bases in between. The CDR3 sequence is CASSYSTNTDTQYF. The CDR3 nucleotides are TGTGCCAGCAGTTACTCCACAAACACAGATACGCAGTATTTT.

This clonotype was seen just once. The chain carries TRBV19 and TRBJ1-1; weak D call: TRBD1 (5 bases). Germline V gene data show CDR1 as LNHDA and CDR2 as SQIVND (reference sequence). V lost 3 bases and J 4 bases, leaving 18 bases between the germline ends. The CDR3 has 16 amino acids. This CDR3 is CASSIGMGVGSTEAFF. In DNA, the CDR3 is TGTGCCAGTAGTATCGGTATGGGGGTCGGGAGCACTGAAGCTTTCTTT.

This clonotype appeared many times. One junction end disagrees with the germline gene, perhaps due to a read error. The chain combines TRBV28 with TRBJ2-3; D call uncertain. Germline CDR1 MDHEN, CDR2 SYDVKM. The CDR3 sequence is 13 residues long. CDR3 sequence (DNA): TGTGCCAGCAGCTTATACAGCACAGATACGCAGTATTTT. Translating it yields CASSLYSTDTQYF.

Many counts were recorded for this clonotype. The V gene is TRBV6-1, the J gene TRBJ1-2; 12 bases match TRBD1. CDR1 and CDR2 from the germline V gene are MNHNS and SASEGT. V was pared by 7 bases and J by 8 bases, with 11 bases of the junction left unmatched. The CDR3 consists of 15 residues. This CDR3 reads CASIPPGQGARGYTF. The CDR3 nucleotides are TGTGCCAGCATTCCCCCGGGACAGGGGGCCAGAGGCTACACCTTC.

The chain uses TRBV20-1 and TRBJ1-6; D is ambiguous. CDR3 length equals 13 residues. CDR1 and CDR2 from the germline V gene are DFQATT and SNEGSKA (reference sequence). V gave up 0 bases and J gave up 10 bases, with 10 bases separating them. CDR3 protein: CSARDQEGSPLHF. As DNA, the CDR3 is TGCAGTGCTAGAGATCAGGAGGGATCACCCCTCCACTTT.

In its sample, this clonotype was seen a few times. The CDR3 nucleotides read TGTGCCAGCAGTTACTCGATCGCACAGAATGAGCAGTTCTTC. This codes for CASSYSIAQNEQFF. V is TRBV6-2 or TRBV6-3 and J is TRBJ2-1; no firm D call. The CDR3 runs to 14 residues. Trimming took off 0 bases at V and 7 bases at J, with 10 bases between the two ends. Germline V gene lookup returns CDR1 MNHEY and CDR2 SVGEGT.

The sample holds many counts of this clonotype. The CDR3 here is CASSLPSGQLFDEQYF. Here the CDR3 DNA reads TGCGCCAGCAGCTTGCCCTCGGGACAGTTGTTCGACGAGCAGTACTTC. The V gene is TRBV5-1, the J gene TRBJ2-7, with TRBD1 identical over 7 bases. V shed 1 base, J shed 5 bases, and the junction held 12 bases outside the gene matches. Germline-derived CDR1 and CDR2 are SGHRS and YFSETQ. This CDR3 is 16 amino acids long.

This clonotype appeared many times. In nucleotides, the CDR3 is TGTGCCAGCAGCCAAGACGAGACTAGCGGGTACGAGCAGTACTTC. Translating it yields CASSQDETSGYEQYF. The V gene is TRBV4-2, the J gene TRBJ2-7, with 10 bases that match TRBD2. The germline V gene has CDR1 LGHNA and CDR2 YNFKEQ. The length of the CDR3 is 15 residues. V lost 0 bases to trimming and J lost 4 bases; unmatched junction nucleotides: 3.

The chain combines TRBV9 with TRBJ2-6; 8 bases match TRBD2. Germline CDR1 and CDR2: SGDLS and YYNGEE. Losses at the gene ends were 0 bases for V and 15 bases for J; bases not matched to a gene: 11. CDR3 size: 15 residues. DNA for the CDR3: TGTGCCAGCAGCGTAGGGCTAGCGGGCCTCCAGGCCCTGACTTTC. It yields the protein CASSVGLAGLQALTF.

This sequence joins TRBV12-3 or TRBV12-4 and TRBJ2-6; D could derive from TRBD1 or TRBD2 (5 bases each). V gave up 6 bases and J gave up 0 bases, with 15 bases separating them. This CDR3 comprises 17 residues. The CDR3 reads CASRVWGTPSGANVLTF. The CDR3, as DNA: TGTGCCAGCAGGGTTTGGGGGACCCCCTCTGGGGCCAACGTCCTGACTTTC.

This clonotype showed up many times. The V call is TRBV11-2, the J call TRBJ2-1, with D perhaps matching TRBD2 (6 bases). The CDR3 consists of 12 residues. V shed 8 bases and J shed 7 bases, with 12 bases lying between them. Germline assignment: CDR1 SGHAT and CDR2 FQNNGV. The CDR3 protein is CASAYAGNEQFF. In nucleotides, the CDR3 is TGTGCCAGCGCGTACGCGGGGAATGAGCAGTTCTTC. Full variable domain (outside the CDR3, taken from reference TRBV11-2 and TRBJ2-1): EAGVAQSPRYKIIEKRQSVAFWCNPISGHATLYWYQQILGQGPKLLIQFQNNGVVDDSQLPKDRFSAERLKGVDSTLKIQPAKLEDSAVYLCASAYAGNEQFFGPGTRLTVL.

This clonotype appeared many times. V and J are TRBV9 and TRBJ2-2; weak D call: TRBD2 (5 bases). The CDR3 contains 15 residues. Trimming removed 3 bases from V and 6 bases from J, with 15 bases in between. Germline V gene sequence: CDR1 SGDLS, CDR2 YYNGEE. CDR3 DNA: TGTGCCAGCAGCGCCCGGCTTGGGAGTGCCGGGGAGCTGTTTTTT. Protein sequence: CASSARLGSAGELFF.

This clonotype came up many times. It is unclear where the CDR3 begins or ends on the DNA, so no DNA is shown, and the CDR3 is as TCRdb lists it. The chain employs TRBV12-3 or TRBV12-4 and TRBJ2-2; no check of the table's D call, TRBD2, against the DNA was made. The CDR3 contains 17 residues when both ends are counted. CDR3 sequence: CASSSSGLAGLTGELFF.

There are a few counts of this clonotype. The rearrangement joins TRBV2 to TRBJ1-3; TRBD1 matches at 7 bases. V lost 7 bases to trimming and J lost 0 bases; unmatched junction nucleotides: 6. The germline V gene has CDR1 SNHLY and CDR2 FYNNEI. This CDR3 is 15 amino acids long. CDR3 sequence (DNA): TGTGCCAGCAAGACAGGGACCGGCTCTGGAAACACCATATATTTT. Protein sequence: CASKTGTGSGNTIYF. The whole variable domain, filled in from reference TRBV2 and TRBJ1-3, reads EPEVTQTPSHQVTQMGQEVILRCVPISNHLYFYWYRQILGQKVEFLVSFYNNEISEKSEIFDDQFSVERPDGSNFTLKIRSTKLEDSAMYFCASKTGTGSGNTIYFGEGSWLTVV.

Note on this clonotype: Possible read error: a much larger clone is one base away. This rearrangement joins TRBV7-8 to TRBJ1-3, with D unclear. The V end lost 7 bases, the J end lost 0 bases, and 10 bases lay between the germline ends. Germline CDR1 reads SGHVS; CDR2 reads FQNEAQ. There are 14 residues in the CDR3. CDR3 residues: CASNPVPSGNTIYF. CDR3 in DNA: TGTGCCAGCAACCCCGTTCCCTCTGGAAACACCATATATTTT.

There are many counts of this clonotype. This sequence joins TRBV12-3 or TRBV12-4 and TRBJ1-5, with 8 bases fitting TRBD1. CDR3 length: 16 residues. V was pared by 6 bases and J by 3 bases, with 10 bases of the junction left unmatched. The CDR3 is CASRHNRGGSNQPQHF. CDR3 in DNA: TGTGCCAGCAGACATAACAGGGGGGGATCCAATCAGCCCCAGCATTTT.

Concerning this clonotype itself: One end of the junction varies from germline; a read error may be responsible. The chain links TRBV7-9 to TRBJ2-7; 14 nucleotides match TRBD2. Germline V lookup: CDR1 SEHNR, CDR2 FQNEAQ (reference sequence). CDR3 size: 12 residues. The CDR3 DNA reads as TGTGCCAGCAGCTTGCCGGGACTAGCGGGAGTTTTC. Translating it yields CASSLPGLAGVF.

CDR3 amino acids: CASSFPGGRGNTIYF. CDR3 sequence (DNA): TGTGCCAGCAGTTTCCCGGGGGGGCGAGGAAACACCATATATTTT. V is TRBV6-1 and J is TRBJ1-3; maybe TRBD1 (6 bases). This CDR3 has 15 amino acids. The V and J ends lost 5 bases and 4 bases respectively, with 15 bases between them. The germline CDR1 and CDR2 sequences are MNHNS and SASEGT.

This clonotype occurred a few times. This chain joins TRBV5-5 and TRBJ1-5; D is possibly TRBD1 (6 bases). Germline V gene data show CDR1 as SGHKS and CDR2 as YYEKEE (reference sequence). The CDR3 is made up of 14 amino acids. V was pared by 4 bases and J by 5 bases, with 13 bases between. DNA of the CDR3: TGTGCCAGCAGCCCCAGGGGTTTGGATCAGCCCCAGCATTTT. It is translated as CASSPRGLDQPQHF.

A few counts support this clonotype. The chain links TRBV3-1 to TRBJ2-5, with 9 positions matching TRBD2. The germline gives CDR1 LGHDT, CDR2 YNNKEL (reference sequence). J was trimmed by 4 bases and V by 3 bases; bases with no gene match: 9. The CDR3 has 16 amino acids. This CDR3 reads CASSQARLAESETQYF. CDR3 DNA: TGTGCCAGCAGCCAGGCACGACTAGCGGAATCAGAGACCCAGTACTTC.

CDR3 in amino acids: CASSYSGQGVYEQYF. CDR3 DNA sequence: TGTGCCAGCAGTTACTCGGGACAGGGGGTCTACGAGCAGTACTTC. This chain uses TRBV6-5 with TRBJ2-7, with 11 bases fitting TRBD1. Germline CDR1 is MNHEY and CDR2 is SVGAGI. This CDR3 spans 15 amino acids. The V gene end was trimmed by 0 bases and the J gene end by 3 bases; junction bases not matched to a gene: 1.

This clonotype was seen many times. The CDR3 protein is CASNDLPTGGGGYTF. The CDR3 nucleotides read TGTGCCAGCAATGACCTCCCGACAGGGGGCGGTGGCTACACCTTC. This sequence joins TRBV2 and TRBJ1-2; 10 bases are a match to TRBD1. The germline gives CDR1 SNHLY, CDR2 FYNNEI. This CDR3 spans 15 amino acids. Unmatched junction bases numbered 12, after V lost 7 bases and J lost 7 bases.

This clonotype occurred a few times. The genes are TRBV2 and TRBJ1-5; tentative D call: TRBD1 (5 bases). The V end lost 1 base, the J end lost 8 bases, and 12 bases lay between the germline ends. The CDR3 spans 14 residues. CDR1 is SNHLY and CDR2 is FYNNEI in the germline V gene. This chain's CDR3 is CASSEEPSGEPQHF. CDR3 DNA: TGTGCCAGCAGTGAAGAGCCTTCGGGGGAGCCCCAGCATTTT.

J is TRBJ1-5 and V is TRBV12-3 or TRBV12-4, with D unresolved. CDR3 length: 14 residues. V lost 8 bases and J lost 3, with 14 bases in between. CDR3 in DNA: TGTGCCAGCGGAACTAACATGGACAATCAGCCCCAGCATTTT. Amino acids: CASGTNMDNQPQHF.

The V and J genes are TRBV20-1 and TRBJ1-2; weak D call: TRBD1 (5 bases). Germline CDR1 DFQATT, CDR2 SNEGSKA (reference sequence). The CDR3 has 12 residues. V was cut by 7 bases and J by 8 bases, with 17 bases left in between. For the CDR3, the DNA is TGCAGTGTCGGGAGGCTGGGGGTCGGCTACACCTTC. Translated, it gives CSVGRLGVGYTF.

This clonotype was observed at least ten times. The chain couples TRBV5-1 to TRBJ2-1; 9 bases agree with TRBD2. The length of the CDR3 is 14 residues. Trimming took 4 bases from V and 5 from J; bases not matched to a gene: 4. Germline assignment: CDR1 SGHRS and CDR2 YFSETQ. CDR3 sequence (DNA): TGCGCCAGCAGCAGCGGGGGGCCAAACAATGAGCAGTTCTTC. Residues: CASSSGGPNNEQFF.